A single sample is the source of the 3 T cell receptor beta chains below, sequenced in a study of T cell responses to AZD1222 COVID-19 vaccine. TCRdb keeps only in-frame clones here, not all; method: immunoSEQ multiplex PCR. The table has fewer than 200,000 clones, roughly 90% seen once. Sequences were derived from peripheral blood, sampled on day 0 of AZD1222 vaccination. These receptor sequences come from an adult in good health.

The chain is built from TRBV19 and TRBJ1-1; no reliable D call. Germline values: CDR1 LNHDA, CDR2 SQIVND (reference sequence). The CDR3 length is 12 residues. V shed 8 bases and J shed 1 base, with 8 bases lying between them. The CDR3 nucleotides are TGTGCCAGTCTCTGGGGGAACACTGAAGCTTTCTTT. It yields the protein CASLWGNTEAFF.

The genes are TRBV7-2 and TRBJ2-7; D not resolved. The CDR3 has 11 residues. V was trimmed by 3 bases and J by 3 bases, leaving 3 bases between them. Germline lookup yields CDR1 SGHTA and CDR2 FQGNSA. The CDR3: CASSFLYEQYF. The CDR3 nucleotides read TGTGCCAGCAGCTTTCTCTACGAGCAGTACTTC.

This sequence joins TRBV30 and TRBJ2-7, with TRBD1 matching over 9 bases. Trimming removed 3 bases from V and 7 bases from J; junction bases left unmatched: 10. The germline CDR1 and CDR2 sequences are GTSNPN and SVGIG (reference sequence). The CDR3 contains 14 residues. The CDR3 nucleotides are TGTGCCTGGAGGTCTGGGGGACAGGGAGCTGAGCAGTACTTC. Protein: CAWRSGGQGAEQYF.